One and the same sample provided the 32 T cell receptor beta chains below, sequenced in a study of blood T cell repertoires in COVID-19 (dated by TCRdb to 2020 to 2021). The method was the immunoSEQ multiplex PCR assay. Imported from immuneACCESS, the table was reduced by TCRdb to in-frame sequences with V and J called. These copies leave out some clones; in studies compared against another copy, an unresolved V gene accounts for under half, and the cause of the remainder is not known. The sample profile shows approximately 68,000 clones; 70% to 90% of them were found once. Around 4.4% of the sample belongs to the ten largest clones. Sequenced: peripheral blood. These receptor sequences come from a middle-aged man with active COVID-19.

The gene calls are TRBV28 and TRBJ2-1; the D gene is possibly TRBD1 (6 bases). V was clipped by 3 bases and J by 9 bases, with 12 bases between them. This CDR3 contains 13 residues. CDR1 is MDHEN, CDR2 SYDVKM, per germline. CDR3 nucleotide sequence: TGTGCCAGCAGTTTTGGGGGCCGGATTGAGCAGTTCTTC. Its protein is CASSFGGRIEQFF.

In this sample, this clone turned up a few times. The rearrangement links TRBV24-1 to TRBJ2-7; D uncertain. The CDR3 has 12 residues. Germline loops: CDR1 KGHDR, CDR2 SFDVKD. The V end lost 3 bases, the J end lost 6 bases, and 8 bases lay between the germline ends. The chain's CDR3 is CATSDTTPEQYF. The CDR3 DNA reads TGTGCCACCAGTGATACTACACCCGAGCAGTACTTC.

V usage is TRBV27 and J usage is TRBJ2-7; 10 positions agree with TRBD2. This CDR3 has 15 amino acids. V was clipped by 3 bases and J by 0 bases; unmatched bases: 2. Germline V gives CDR1 MNHEY, CDR2 SMNVEV (reference sequence). The CDR3 bases are TGTGCCAGCAGTTTTAGCGGGGGGAACTCCTACGAGCAGTACTTC. Its protein product is CASSFSGGNSYEQYF.

This sequence joins TRBV28 and TRBJ2-7; the match to TRBD1 covers 8 bases. The junction had 11 bases not matched to a gene; V was cut back by 3 bases and J by 4 bases. CDR1 and CDR2 from the germline V gene are MDHEN and SYDVKM. The CDR3 consists of 16 residues. The CDR3 DNA sequence: TGTGCCAGCAGTTTCCCCAGGACAGGGCAGTCTTACGAGCAGTACTTC. This encodes CASSFPRTGQSYEQYF.

The J gene is TRBJ2-7, the V gene TRBV28; possibly TRBD2 for D (7 bases). V lost 6 bases, J lost 4 bases, and 16 bases lay in between. The CDR3 loop spans 14 amino acids. Germline V gene sequence: CDR1 MDHEN, CDR2 SYDVKM. The CDR3: CASRNLRGGYEQYF. CDR3 nucleotide sequence: TGTGCCAGCAGGAACCTGAGGGGGGGGTACGAGCAGTACTTC.

The J gene is TRBJ1-1, the V gene TRBV2; TRBD1 is a possible D gene (6 bases). Trimming removed 8 bases from V and 1 base from J, with 20 bases in between. CDR1 SNHLY and CDR2 FYNNEI come from the germline V gene. The CDR3 has 16 residues. CDR3: CASQPFFGGGNTEAFF. In DNA, the CDR3 is TGTGCCAGCCAGCCATTCTTTGGGGGCGGGAACACTGAAGCTTTCTTT.

This chain joins TRBV7-3 and TRBJ2-3, with TRBD1 identical over 7 bases. CDR3 length equals 15 residues. The V and J ends lost 4 bases and 0 bases, in that order; junction bases with no gene match: 4. Per the germline V gene, CDR1 is SGHTA and CDR2 is FQGTGA. The CDR3 loop reads CASSSTGSSTDTQYF. DNA of the CDR3: TGTGCCAGCAGCTCGACAGGGTCTAGCACAGATACGCAGTATTTT.

J is TRBJ1-3 and V is TRBV11-1, with TRBD1 identical over 9 bases. This CDR3 comprises 15 residues. The germline V gene encodes CDR1 SGHAT and CDR2 FQDESV (reference sequence). V lost 6 bases, J lost 7 bases, and 10 bases stayed unmatched. CDR3 sequence: CASSSGTGMVNTIYF. CDR3 coding DNA: TGTGCCAGCAGTTCCGGGACAGGGATGGTGAACACCATATATTTT.

V usage is TRBV9 and J usage is TRBJ1-2; D gene uncertain. The V end lost 0 bases, the J end lost 0 bases, and 9 bases lay between the germline ends. The V gene's germline CDR1 is SGDLS and CDR2 YYNGEE. The CDR3 totals 15 residues. The CDR3 loop is CASSVGGPPNYGYTF. The CDR3 DNA reads TGTGCCAGCAGCGTAGGAGGGCCCCCTAACTATGGCTACACCTTC.

V is TRBV7-2 and J is TRBJ1-3, with 8 bases identical to TRBD1. Germline CDR1 reads SGHTA; CDR2 reads FQGNSA. Trimming took 5 bases from V and 1 from J; bases not matched to a gene: 4. The CDR3 is 15 residues long. The CDR3 bases are TGTGCCAGCAGCCCGGACAGGGCTTCTGGAAACACCATATATTTT. This gives the protein CASSPDRASGNTIYF.

The V call is TRBV2, the J call TRBJ2-5; D is perhaps TRBD2 (6 bases). Germline assignment: CDR1 SNHLY and CDR2 FYNNEI. The CDR3 sequence is 16 residues long. The V end was cut by 8 bases, the J end by 4 bases, with 23 bases between. In nucleotides, the CDR3 is TGTGCCAGCGGAAAAGGATGGGGCGGGGTGGTAGAGACCCAGTACTTC. The encoded protein is CASGKGWGGVVETQYF.

The chain combines TRBV6-2 or TRBV6-3 with TRBJ2-3; maybe TRBD2 (6 bases). Germline V gene data show CDR1 as MNHEY and CDR2 as SVGEGT. V lost 3 bases, J lost 8 bases, and 21 bases lay in between. This CDR3 region has 16 residues. The CDR3 is CASSYGAGRLPATQYF. In DNA form, the CDR3 reads TGTGCCAGCAGTTATGGGGCGGGACGCCTGCCCGCTACGCAGTATTTT.

This chain's CDR3 is CASSSRTTSGGIGSGANVLTF. Written as DNA, the CDR3 is TGCGCCAGCAGCTCGCGCACCACGTCCGGGGGGATTGGCTCTGGGGCCAACGTCCTGACTTTC. V usage is TRBV5-1 and J usage is TRBJ2-6, with 7 bases aligning to TRBD2. The CDR3 is made up of 21 amino acids. J was trimmed by 0 bases and V by 3 bases; bases with no gene match: 18. Germline V gene sequence: CDR1 SGHRS, CDR2 YFSETQ.

Only one count was recorded for this clone. The V call is TRBV4-3, the J call TRBJ2-5; a weak D match, TRBD1 (5 bases). The ends were cut back, 0 bases at V and 1 base at J, with 15 bases in the middle. Germline lookup yields CDR1 LGHNA and CDR2 YSLEER. There are 17 residues in the CDR3. This CDR3 is CASSQDPREGAQETQYF. CDR3 nucleotides: TGCGCCAGCAGCCAAGATCCAAGAGAAGGGGCCCAAGAGACCCAGTACTTC.

J is TRBJ2-1 and V is TRBV6-5; D is perhaps TRBD2 (7 bases). The CDR3 extends over 15 amino acids. Germline CDR1 and CDR2: MNHEY and SVGAGI. V lost 6 bases, J lost 4 bases, and 16 bases lay in between. CDR3 nucleotides: TGTGCCAGCAGCCTTGAGGGAGGGGGTTACAATGAGCAGTTCTTC. This codes for CASSLEGGGYNEQFF.

Written as DNA, the CDR3 is TGCGCCAGCAGCTTGGACAGCTCCAGCGAAGCTTTCTTT. It is translated as CASSLDSSSEAFF. The chain combines TRBV5-1 with TRBJ1-1, with no clear D. V gave up 0 bases and J gave up 8 bases, with 11 bases separating them. Germline loops: CDR1 SGHRS, CDR2 YFSETQ. The CDR3 extends over 13 amino acids.

CDR3 nucleotide sequence: TGTGCCAGCAGCCCCCAGGGGGCCCTGTCCTACGAGCAGTACTTC. It specifies CASSPQGALSYEQYF. The genes are TRBV7-6 and TRBJ2-7, with 8 bases that match TRBD1. There are 15 residues in the CDR3. Trimming removed 5 bases from V and 1 base from J; junction bases left unmatched: 7. Per the germline V gene, CDR1 is SGHVS and CDR2 is FNYEAQ. The full variable domain, rest sourced from reference TRBV7-6 and TRBJ2-7, is GAGVSQSPRYKVTKRGQDVALRCDPISGHVSLYWYRQALGQGPEFLTYFNYEAQQDKSGLPNDRFSAERPEGSISTLTIQRTEQRDSAMYRCASSPQGALSYEQYFGPGTRLTVT.

The chain recombines TRBV5-1 with TRBJ2-3; D ambiguous. V was pared by 4 bases and J by 3 bases, with 9 bases between. Germline V gives CDR1 SGHRS, CDR2 YFSETQ. The CDR3 totals 13 residues. The CDR3 loop is CASSPTGTDTQYF. The CDR3 bases are TGCGCCAGCAGCCCGACCGGGACAGATACGCAGTATTTT.

The chain has TRBV28 and TRBJ1-1; the match to TRBD1 covers 7 bases. Germline V lookup: CDR1 MDHEN, CDR2 SYDVKM. V was pared by 4 bases and J by 0 bases, with 11 bases of the junction left unmatched. The CDR3 loop spans 17 amino acids. CDR3 sequence (DNA): TGTGCCAGCAGTTATTTCGGTGCAGGGGGGATGAACACTGAAGCTTTCTTT. It encodes CASSYFGAGGMNTEAFF.

The chain employs TRBV10-3 and TRBJ2-1, with 7 bases lining up with TRBD1. The CDR3 is 16 residues long. V gave up 3 bases and J gave up 7 bases; unmatched junction bases: 12. Germline-derived CDR1 and CDR2 are ENHRY and SYGVKD. The CDR3 loop is CAISEPRLPRGNEQFF. In nucleotides, the CDR3 is TGTGCCATCAGTGAACCGAGACTTCCCAGGGGGAATGAGCAGTTCTTC.

The chain is built from TRBV6-5 and TRBJ1-1, with 7 bases aligning to TRBD1. Germline lookup yields CDR1 MNHEY and CDR2 SVGAGI. The CDR3 consists of 15 residues. V trimming: 6 bases; J trimming: 0 bases; junction bases outside the gene matches: 7. In DNA form, the CDR3 reads TGTGCCAGCAGAGGGACAGTGCTGATGAACACTGAAGCTTTCTTT. This encodes CASRGTVLMNTEAFF.

Only a few counts were recorded for this clone. This chain links TRBV28 with TRBJ1-5; 9 nucleotides align to TRBD1. The trim removed 4 bases at V and 1 base at J, leaving 5 bases unmatched. Germline values: CDR1 MDHEN, CDR2 SYDVKM. The CDR3 length is 16 residues. DNA of the CDR3: TGTGCCAGCAGTTCCCCGGGACAGGGAAGCAATCAGCCCCAGCATTTT. Its translation: CASSSPGQGSNQPQHF.

V gene TRBV19 combines with J gene TRBJ1-2, with 8 bases identical to TRBD1. The germline V gene encodes CDR1 LNHDA and CDR2 SQIVND (reference sequence). The CDR3 has 12 amino acids. Unmatched junction bases numbered 4, after V lost 6 bases and J lost 7 bases. In nucleotides, the CDR3 is TGTGCCAGTAGCGGACAGGGAAGTGGCTACACCTTC. Amino acid sequence: CASSGQGSGYTF.

The J gene is TRBJ1-1, the V gene TRBV5-4; possible D gene TRBD1, 6 bases. Germline V gives CDR1 SGHNT, CDR2 YYREEE (reference sequence). The CDR3 is made up of 13 amino acids. The V end lost 4 bases, the J end lost 4 bases, and 11 bases lay between the germline ends. CDR3 region: CASSQDRSTEAFF. The CDR3 DNA follows: TGTGCCAGCAGCCAAGACAGGTCCACTGAAGCTTTCTTT.

The CDR3 sequence is CASSQAGNSGANVLTF. The CDR3 DNA sequence: TGCGCCAGCAGCCAAGCCGGGAACTCTGGGGCCAACGTCCTGACTTTC. The chain employs TRBV4-1 and TRBJ2-6, with D possibly being TRBD2 (5 bases). This CDR3 has 16 amino acids. Trimming took off 1 base at V and 0 bases at J, with 7 bases between the two ends. CDR1 MGHRA and CDR2 YSYEKL come from the germline V gene.

The CDR3 DNA sequence: TGTGCCAGCAACACCCCCTCCATGGAGACCCAGTACTTC. Residues: CASNTPSMETQYF. This rearrangement joins TRBV2 to TRBJ2-5; D gene uncertain. Per germline, CDR1 SNHLY and CDR2 FYNNEI. The CDR3 sequence is 13 residues long. Trimming left V 7 bases short and J 5 bases short, with 14 bases between.

The chain combines TRBV4-1 with TRBJ2-7; 12 bases match TRBD1. The J segment lost 2 bases and the V segment lost 1 base, leaving 6 bases of the junction unmatched. Germline V CDR1 and CDR2: MGHRA, YSYEKL. The CDR3 runs 17 residues. In nucleotides, the CDR3 is TGCGCCAGCAGCCAAGCCTCCGGGACAGGGGGCACCTACGAGCAGTACTTC. This sequence encodes CASSQASGTGGTYEQYF.

The chain couples TRBV30 to TRBJ1-2; a weak D match, TRBD1 (5 bases). V shed 3 bases and J shed 4 bases, with 21 bases lying between them. Germline CDR1 GTSNPN, CDR2 SVGIG (reference sequence). The CDR3 covers 16 residues. The CDR3 spells CAWSPRGGYKGYGYTF. DNA for the CDR3: TGTGCCTGGAGCCCCCGGGGGGGGTACAAGGGCTATGGCTACACCTTC.

The V gene is TRBV7-2, the J gene TRBJ1-1, with D perhaps TRBD1 (5 bases). CDR1 and CDR2 from the germline V gene are SGHTA and FQGNSA. The CDR3 covers 15 residues. Trimming took 4 bases from V and 1 from J, leaving 13 bases between them. This CDR3 is CASSSAGRKNTEAFF. CDR3 DNA: TGTGCCAGCAGCTCCGCAGGGAGGAAGAACACTGAAGCTTTCTTT.

V and J are TRBV9 and TRBJ2-7; D is possibly TRBD2 (6 bases). CDR3 length: 16 residues. V lost 0 bases to trimming and J lost 3 bases, with 16 bases between them. Germline lookup yields CDR1 SGDLS and CDR2 YYNGEE. CDR3 in DNA: TGTGCCAGCAGCGTAGAGTCGTGGGGGGACCTCTACGAGCAGTACTTC. It yields the protein CASSVESWGDLYEQYF.

J is TRBJ1-1 and V is TRBV24-1; no clear D. V was shortened by 5 bases and J by 1 base, with 7 bases between the two germline ends. This CDR3 region has 13 residues. Germline CDR1 is KGHDR and CDR2 is SFDVKD. CDR3 DNA sequence: TGTGCCACCAGTGCATTCCCGAACACTGAAGCTTTCTTT. Its protein is CATSAFPNTEAFF.

The J gene is TRBJ2-1, the V gene TRBV5-4; 8 nucleotides align to TRBD2. The CDR3 is 16 residues long. Germline V gene data show CDR1 as SGHNT and CDR2 as YYREEE (reference sequence). The junction had 6 bases not matched to a gene; V was cut back by 0 bases and J by 4 bases. CDR3 in amino acids: CASSLAQRGSYNEQFF. CDR3 nucleotides: TGTGCCAGCAGCTTGGCCCAGCGGGGGAGTTACAATGAGCAGTTCTTC.